The next 19 T cell receptor beta chains were all read from a single sample in a study of vaccination and CD4 T cells after COVID-19. No cognate antigen is known for these TCRs. Described treatment: roughly ten-day PBMC culture with coronavirus spike peptide pools or control peptides (ViraFEST assay). The Oncomine TCR Beta short-read assay sequenced DNA from cultured CD4+ T cells. TCRdb fed the PCR reads into MiXCR, producing one record per CDR3 protein. The table lists about 13,000 distinct CDR3 sequences, roughly three fifths of them singletons, with under 20% in the top ten. The source was cultured CD4+ T cells from blood, collected after SARS-CoV-2 vaccination. Receptors originate from a human donor with COVID-19.

This rearrangement joins TRBV27 to TRBJ1-4; the match to TRBD1 covers 8 bases. Germline CDR1 MNHEY, CDR2 SMNVEV (reference sequence). Trimming removed 6 bases from V and 7 bases from J; junction bases left unmatched: 7. This CDR3 has 14 residues. The CDR3 DNA reads TGTGCCAGCAGAGAACAGGGGGTGGGTGAAAAACTGTTTTTT. It encodes CASREQGVGEKLFF.

This chain links TRBV28 with TRBJ2-7; D remains ambiguous. Germline-derived CDR1 and CDR2 are MDHEN and SYDVKM. The CDR3 runs 15 residues. Trimming removed 2 bases from V and 0 bases from J, with 11 bases in between. The CDR3 bases are TGTGCCAGCAGTTTAGAGGTGGGAAGCTCCTACGAGCAGTACTTC. Amino acids: CASSLEVGSSYEQYF.

The J gene is TRBJ2-1, the V gene TRBV4-1; D is uncertain. Germline-derived CDR1 and CDR2 are MGHRA and YSYEKL. CDR3 length: 11 amino acids. Trimming stripped 0 bases from V and 6 bases from J, with 0 bases between. The CDR3 coding sequence is TGCGCCAGCAGCCAAGACAATGAGCAGTTCTTC. This encodes CASSQDNEQFF.

This chain connects TRBV7-9 to TRBJ2-2; 7 nucleotides agree with TRBD2. CDR1 and CDR2 (germline): SEHNR, FQNEAQ (reference sequence). The V and J ends lost 5 bases and 7 bases, in that order; junction bases with no gene match: 13. The CDR3 runs to 16 residues. CDR3 region: CASSRGSGVRNGELFF. In nucleotides, the CDR3 is TGTGCCAGCAGCCGCGGAAGCGGGGTCAGGAACGGGGAGCTGTTTTTT.

The gene calls are TRBV5-5 and TRBJ1-2, with D unclear. The germline CDR1 and CDR2 sequences are SGHKS and YYEKEE (reference sequence). V dropped 0 bases and J dropped 6 bases, with 12 bases sitting between them. CDR3 length: 14 amino acids. The CDR3 DNA reads as TGTGCCAGCAGCTTGGGACACGCAGGAAATGGCTACACCTTC. It is translated as CASSLGHAGNGYTF.

This clonotype was seen a handful of times. The V call is TRBV30, the J call TRBJ1-5; D is unclear. V gave up 1 base and J gave up 6 bases, with 10 bases separating them. The length of the CDR3 is 13 residues. The germline CDR1 and CDR2 sequences are GTSNPN and SVGIG (reference sequence). The CDR3 loop is CAWSDWGGQPQHF. CDR3 DNA: TGTGCCTGGAGTGACTGGGGTGGTCAGCCCCAGCATTTT.

This clonotype came up a few times. The chain carries TRBV6-1 and TRBJ1-6; no clear D gene. The V and J ends lost 4 bases and 0 bases respectively, with 7 bases between them. CDR3 length: 15 amino acids. Germline lookup yields CDR1 MNHNS and CDR2 SASEGT. CDR3 amino acids: CASSGRSSYNSPLHF. CDR3 sequence (DNA): TGTGCCAGCAGTGGCAGGAGCTCCTATAATTCACCCCTCCACTTT.

The chain couples TRBV5-6 to TRBJ1-5; D is ambiguous. The CDR3 contains 13 residues. The germline CDR1 and CDR2 sequences are SGHDT and YYEEEE. The V gene lost 0 bases and the J gene lost 10 bases, with 11 bases spanning the gap. The CDR3 nucleotides read TGTGCCAGCAGCTTGGGGGGATTGAGACCCCAGCATTTT. This translates into CASSLGGLRPQHF.

The chain links TRBV11-3 to TRBJ2-3; TRBD2 agrees at 12 bases. J gave up 5 bases and V 4 bases, and 13 bases lay outside the gene matches. CDR1 is SGHNT and CDR2 is YENEEA in the germline V gene. The CDR3 covers 18 residues. CDR3 bases: TGTGCCAGCAGCTCCTCCCGGGCTAGCGGGGGGGCGGGAGATACGCAGTATTTT. Encoded protein: CASSSSRASGGAGDTQYF.

This clonotype was found a few times. The V gene is TRBV15, the J gene TRBJ2-7, with 7 positions matching TRBD1. Germline V gene lookup returns CDR1 LNHNV and CDR2 YYDKDF (reference sequence). The CDR3 is 15 amino acids. The V and J ends lost 1 base and 0 bases, in that order; junction bases with no gene match: 3. The CDR3 DNA sequence: TGTGCCACCAGCAGAGGCAGGGGGAGCTCCTACGAGCAGTACTTC. This encodes CATSRGRGSSYEQYF.

V gene TRBV6-1 combines with J gene TRBJ2-5; D is possibly TRBD1 (6 bases). This CDR3 contains 13 residues. The germline V and J ends were trimmed by 5 bases and 5 bases, with 12 bases remaining between them. The germline gives CDR1 MNHNS, CDR2 SASEGT. CDR3 residues: CASSRQAGETQYF. The CDR3 DNA follows: TGTGCCAGCAGTAGACAGGCAGGGGAGACCCAGTACTTC.

The gene calls are TRBV11-3 and TRBJ1-2; tentative D call: TRBD1 (6 bases). The germline V gene encodes CDR1 SGHNT and CDR2 YENEEA. Trimming stripped 2 bases from V and 4 bases from J, with 17 bases between. CDR3 length equals 16 residues. The CDR3 sequence: CASSLSPSGAGYGYTF. Written as DNA, the CDR3 is TGTGCCAGCAGCTTATCACCTTCGGGGGCTGGCTATGGCTACACCTTC.

The chain couples TRBV5-5 to TRBJ1-5; 8 positions agree with TRBD1. The germline CDR1 and CDR2 sequences are SGHKS and YYEKEE (reference sequence). There are 14 residues in the CDR3. V was clipped by 4 bases and J by 3 bases; unmatched bases: 3. CDR3 nucleotides: TGTGCCAGCAGCCTGACAGGGGACAATCAGCCCCAGCATTTT. Residues: CASSLTGDNQPQHF.

This clonotype was picked up one time. J is TRBJ1-2 and V is TRBV15; 9 nucleotides match TRBD1. This CDR3 has 17 residues. V dropped 0 bases and J dropped 0; count of bases not matched to a gene: 5. From germline, CDR1 is LNHNV and CDR2 YYDKDF (reference sequence). The CDR3 sequence: CATSRDVGQGANYGYTF. DNA of the CDR3: TGTGCCACCAGCAGAGATGTGGGACAGGGCGCTAACTATGGCTACACCTTC.

The rearrangement links TRBV7-8 to TRBJ2-3; possibly TRBD1 for D (5 bases). Trimming pared 2 bases from V and 3 bases from J, leaving 15 bases between. CDR1 is SGHVS and CDR2 is FQNEAQ in the germline V gene. The CDR3 is 16 residues long. The CDR3 sequence: CASSLTGTPGTDTQYF. The CDR3 coding sequence is TGTGCCAGCAGCTTAACCGGCACCCCAGGGACAGATACGCAGTATTTT.

This chain joins TRBV6-5 and TRBJ2-5; 8 nucleotides line up with TRBD2. The V gene's germline CDR1 is MNHEY and CDR2 SVGAGI. The CDR3 totals 16 residues. The V segment lost 3 bases and the J segment 1 base; nucleotides outside the gene matches: 7. This chain's CDR3 is CASSYSSGGFQETQYF. Here the CDR3 DNA reads TGTGCCAGCAGTTATAGTTCGGGGGGGTTCCAAGAGACCCAGTACTTC.

The V and J genes are TRBV11-2 and TRBJ1-2; 8 nucleotides match TRBD1. With 5 bases clipped from V and 5 bases from J, the junction kept 7 bases outside the gene matches. CDR1 and CDR2 (germline): SGHAT, FQNNGV. The length of the CDR3 is 14 residues. The chain's CDR3 is CASSVSGGRYGYTF. DNA for the CDR3: TGTGCCAGCAGCGTATCAGGGGGCCGGTATGGCTACACCTTC.

The chain carries TRBV2 and TRBJ2-4; 7 positions match TRBD2. There are 12 residues in the CDR3. CDR1 is SNHLY and CDR2 is FYNNEI in the germline V gene. The V and J ends lost 5 bases and 13 bases, in that order; junction bases with no gene match: 8. CDR3 DNA sequence: TGTGCCAGCAGTCCTTTAGCGGGTGGGCAGTACTTC. It is translated as CASSPLAGGQYF.

This chain connects TRBV14 to TRBJ2-2, with D possibly being TRBD1 (6 bases). Germline V gene lookup returns CDR1 SGHDN and CDR2 FVKESK. This CDR3 is built from 16 residues. V lost 4 bases to trimming and J lost 0 bases, with 12 bases between them. The chain's CDR3 is CASSPRDNSNTGELFF. The DNA for the CDR3 is TGTGCCAGCAGCCCTCGGGACAACTCGAACACCGGGGAGCTGTTTTTT.